A selection of T cell receptor beta chains follows, all from one sample in a study of CD8 T cells in ankylosing spondylitis. One entry per CDR3 protein, called by TCRdb with MiXCR from the 5' RACE reads. Found here are a few hundred thousand distinct CDR3 sequences, approximately 22% of them singletons; the top ten hold around 13%. Sequencing was performed on blood, either unsorted or a sorted T cell fraction (not recorded which). Receptors were obtained from a male donor with ankylosing spondylitis or in good health (not recorded which). CDR3s include the opening cysteine and the closing phenylalanine or tryptophan. The D gene is left open where the match is weak. Size is stated for part of the rows, as once, few or many counts, or as a class when the clone is expanded.

DNA: TGTGCCAGCAGCTTATCGGGGGGACAGCCTTCCACAGATACGCAGTATTTT
CDR3: CASSLSGGQPSTDTQYF
size: few
J: TRBJ2-3
V: TRBV7-3
D: .

DNA: TGTGCCAGCAGTTTACGTATTCCGGGGGCCACAGATACGCAGTATTTT
CDR3: CASSLRIPGATDTQYF
size: few
J: TRBJ2-3
V: TRBV28
D: .

DNA: TGCAGTGCTCCCCGGGACAGGGGCTACGAGCAGTACTTC
CDR3: CSAPRDRGYEQYF
size: .
J: TRBJ2-7
V: TRBV20-1
D: TRBD1

DNA: TGTGCTAGCAGCCACCCTCTCAACAGGGTTTTCTATGGCTACACCTTC
CDR3: CASSHPLNRVFYGYTF
size: .
J: TRBJ1-2
V: TRBV7-7
D: .

DNA: TGTGCCAGCAGCGTAGAGACGGGGGGGCTGAACTACGAGCAGTACTTC
CDR3: CASSVETGGLNYEQYF
size: few
J: TRBJ2-7
V: TRBV9
D: TRBD2

DNA: TGTGCCAGCACCCCTAGTTGGGCTAGCGAGATCACAGATACGCAGTATTTT
CDR3: CASTPSWASEITDTQYF
size: .
J: TRBJ2-3
V: TRBV7-9
D: .

DNA: TGTGCCAGCAGCTTTCCCTCTGGAATGCGGGGAGGCAATGAGCAGTTCTTC
CDR3: CASSFPSGMRGGNEQFF
size: few
J: TRBJ2-1
V: TRBV7-8
D: .

DNA: TGTGCCAGCAGCGAGGTGGGAGGAGGCTATGGCTACACCTTC
CDR3: CASSEVGGGYGYTF
size: .
J: TRBJ1-2
V: TRBV11-2
D: .

DNA: TGTGCCAGCAGCCAAGACAGGTCGGTCTACGAGCAGTACTTC
CDR3: CASSQDRSVYEQYF
size: few
J: TRBJ2-7
V: TRBV4-2
D: .

DNA: TGCGCCAGCAGCCAAGATCTACTCCAGGCCTACAATGAGCAGTTCTTC
CDR3: CASSQDLLQAYNEQFF
size: few
J: TRBJ2-1
V: TRBV4-1
D: .

DNA: TGTGCCAGCAGTTACGGGACAGGGTTTGGAGAGCAGTACTTC
CDR3: CASSYGTGFGEQYF
size: .
J: TRBJ2-7
V: TRBV6-5
D: TRBD1

DNA: TGTGCCAGCAGTTCATACCCCGCCTCCTACAATGAGCAGTTCTTC
CDR3: CASSSYPASYNEQFF
size: few
J: TRBJ2-1
V: TRBV27
D: .

DNA: TGTGCCAGCAGCCTAGGCCCGCCGGCTAGCTACGAGCAGTACTTC
CDR3: CASSLGPPASYEQYF
size: .
J: TRBJ2-7
V: TRBV7-2
D: .

DNA: TGTGCCAGCAGCCTTACAGGGGGAGAGACCCAGTACTTC
CDR3: CASSLTGGETQYF
size: many
J: TRBJ2-5
V: TRBV12-3/TRBV12-4
D: TRBD1